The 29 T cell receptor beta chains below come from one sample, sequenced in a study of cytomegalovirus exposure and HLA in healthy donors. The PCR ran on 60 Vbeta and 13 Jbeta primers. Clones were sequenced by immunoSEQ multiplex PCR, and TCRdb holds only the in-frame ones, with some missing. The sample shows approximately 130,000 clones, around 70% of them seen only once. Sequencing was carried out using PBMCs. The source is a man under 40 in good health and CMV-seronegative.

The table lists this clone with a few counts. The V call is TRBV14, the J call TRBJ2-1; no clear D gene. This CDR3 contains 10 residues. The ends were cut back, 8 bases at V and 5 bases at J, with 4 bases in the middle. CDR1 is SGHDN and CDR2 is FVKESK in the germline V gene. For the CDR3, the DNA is TGTGCCAGCGGCAACAATGAGCAGTTCTTC. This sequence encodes CASGNNEQFF. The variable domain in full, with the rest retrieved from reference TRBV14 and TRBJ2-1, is EAGVTQFPSHSVIEKGQTVTLRCDPISGHDNLYWYRRVMGKEIKFLLHFVKESKQDESGMPNNRFLAERTGGTYSTLKVQPAELEDSGVYFCASGNNEQFFGPGTRLTVL.

The CDR3 loop reads CASSLSGQRTDTQYF. CDR3 DNA: TGTGCCAGCTCGCTCTCGGGACAGCGCACAGATACGCAGTATTTT. The rearrangement links TRBV18 to TRBJ2-3; TRBD1 aligns across 7 bases. CDR3 size: 15 residues. V lost 6 bases, J lost 1 base, and 7 bases stayed unmatched. Germline CDR1 KGHSH, CDR2 LQKENI.

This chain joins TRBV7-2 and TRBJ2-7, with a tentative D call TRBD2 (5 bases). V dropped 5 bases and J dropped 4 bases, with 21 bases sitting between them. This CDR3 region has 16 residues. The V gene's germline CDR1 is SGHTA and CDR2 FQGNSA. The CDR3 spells CASSLSSGGRKYEQYF. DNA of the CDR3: TGTGCCAGCAGCCTTAGTTCAGGAGGAAGAAAATACGAGCAGTACTTC. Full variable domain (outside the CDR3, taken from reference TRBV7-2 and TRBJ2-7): GAGVSQSPSNKVTEKGKDVELRCDPISGHTALYWYRQSLGQGLEFLIYFQGNSAPDKSGLPSDRFSAERTGGSVSTLTIQRTQQEDSAVYLCASSLSSGGRKYEQYFGPGTRLTVT.

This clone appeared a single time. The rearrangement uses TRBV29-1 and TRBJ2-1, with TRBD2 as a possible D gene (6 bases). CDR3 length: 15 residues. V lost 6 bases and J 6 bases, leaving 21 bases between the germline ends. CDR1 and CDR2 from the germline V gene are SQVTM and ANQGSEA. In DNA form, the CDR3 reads TGCAGCGTCCAGCCTATCCCCCGGGACTTCAATGAGCAGTTCTTC. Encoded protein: CSVQPIPRDFNEQFF.

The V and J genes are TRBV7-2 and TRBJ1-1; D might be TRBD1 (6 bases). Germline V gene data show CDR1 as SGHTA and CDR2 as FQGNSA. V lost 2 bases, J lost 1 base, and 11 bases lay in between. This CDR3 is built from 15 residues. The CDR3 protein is CASSLSTGQNTEAFF. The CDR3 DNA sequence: TGTGCCAGCAGCTTATCGACAGGACAGAACACTGAAGCTTTCTTT.

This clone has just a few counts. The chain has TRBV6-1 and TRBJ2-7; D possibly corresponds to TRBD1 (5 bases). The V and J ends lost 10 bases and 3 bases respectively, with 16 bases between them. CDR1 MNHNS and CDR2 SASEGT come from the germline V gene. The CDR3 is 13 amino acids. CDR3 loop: CATQPRVVYEQYF. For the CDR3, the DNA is TGTGCCACACAACCCAGGGTTGTCTACGAGCAGTACTTC.

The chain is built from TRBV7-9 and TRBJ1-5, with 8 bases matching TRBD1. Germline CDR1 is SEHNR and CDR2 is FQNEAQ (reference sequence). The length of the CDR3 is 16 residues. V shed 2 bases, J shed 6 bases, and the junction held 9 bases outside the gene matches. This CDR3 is CASSLWGRGQGQPQHF. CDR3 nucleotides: TGTGCCAGCAGCTTATGGGGCAGGGGGCAGGGTCAGCCCCAGCATTTT.

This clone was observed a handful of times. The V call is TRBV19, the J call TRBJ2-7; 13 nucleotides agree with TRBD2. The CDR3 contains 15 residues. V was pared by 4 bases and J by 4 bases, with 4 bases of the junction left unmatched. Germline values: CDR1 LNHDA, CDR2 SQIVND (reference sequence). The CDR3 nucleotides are TGTGCCAGTAGTAGAGGACTAGCGGGAGCTTACGAGCAGTACTTC. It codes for CASSRGLAGAYEQYF.

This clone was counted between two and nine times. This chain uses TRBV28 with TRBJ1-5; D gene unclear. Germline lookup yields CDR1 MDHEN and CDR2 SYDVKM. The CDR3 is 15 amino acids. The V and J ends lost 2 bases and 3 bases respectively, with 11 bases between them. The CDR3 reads CASSLPHIDNQPQHF. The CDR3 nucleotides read TGTGCCAGCAGTTTACCACACATCGACAATCAGCCCCAGCATTTT.

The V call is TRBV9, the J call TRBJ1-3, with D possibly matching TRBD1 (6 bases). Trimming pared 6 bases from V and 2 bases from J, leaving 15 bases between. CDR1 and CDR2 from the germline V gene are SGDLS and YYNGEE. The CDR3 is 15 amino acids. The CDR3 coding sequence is TGTGCCAGCAACACAGGGCTAGTTCCTGGAAACACCATATATTTT. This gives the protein CASNTGLVPGNTIYF.

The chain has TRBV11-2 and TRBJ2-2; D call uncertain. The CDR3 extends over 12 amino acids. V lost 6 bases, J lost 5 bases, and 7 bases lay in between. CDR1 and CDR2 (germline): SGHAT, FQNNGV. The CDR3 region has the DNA TGTGCCAGCAGTCAAGAGACCGGGGAGCTGTTTTTT. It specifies CASSQETGELFF.

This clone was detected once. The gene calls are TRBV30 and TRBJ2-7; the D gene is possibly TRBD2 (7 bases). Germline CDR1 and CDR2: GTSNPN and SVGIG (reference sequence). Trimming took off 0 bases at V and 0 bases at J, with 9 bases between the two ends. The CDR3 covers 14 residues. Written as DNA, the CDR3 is TGTGCCTGGAGTGTAGGGGGGGACTCCTACGAGCAGTACTTC. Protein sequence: CAWSVGGDSYEQYF.

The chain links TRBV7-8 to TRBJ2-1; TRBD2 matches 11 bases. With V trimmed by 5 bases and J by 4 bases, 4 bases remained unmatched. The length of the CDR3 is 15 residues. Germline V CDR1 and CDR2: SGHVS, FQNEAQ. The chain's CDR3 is CASSTGTSGYNEQFF. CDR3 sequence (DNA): TGTGCCAGCAGCACAGGGACTAGCGGTTACAATGAGCAGTTCTTC.

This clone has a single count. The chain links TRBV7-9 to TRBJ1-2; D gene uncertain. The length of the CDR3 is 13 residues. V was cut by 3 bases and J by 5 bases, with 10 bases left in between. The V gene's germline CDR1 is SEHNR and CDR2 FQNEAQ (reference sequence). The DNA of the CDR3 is TGTGCCAGCAGCTTGGGAGGACCTTATGGCTACACCTTC. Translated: CASSLGGPYGYTF.

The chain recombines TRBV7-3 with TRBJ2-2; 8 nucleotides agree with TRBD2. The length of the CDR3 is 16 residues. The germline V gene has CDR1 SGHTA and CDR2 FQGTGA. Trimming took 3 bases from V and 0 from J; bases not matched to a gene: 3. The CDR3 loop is CASSFSGGTNTGELFF. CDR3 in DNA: TGTGCCAGCAGCTTCTCGGGGGGGACGAACACCGGGGAGCTGTTTTTT.

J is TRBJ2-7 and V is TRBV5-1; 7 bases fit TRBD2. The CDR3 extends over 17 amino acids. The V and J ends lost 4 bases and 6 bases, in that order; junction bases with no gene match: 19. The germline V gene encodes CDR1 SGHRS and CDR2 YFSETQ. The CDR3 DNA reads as TGCGCCAGCAGCGGCGGGATTTCTTATGGCGGGAGCGGCGAGCAGTACTTC. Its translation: CASSGGISYGGSGEQYF.

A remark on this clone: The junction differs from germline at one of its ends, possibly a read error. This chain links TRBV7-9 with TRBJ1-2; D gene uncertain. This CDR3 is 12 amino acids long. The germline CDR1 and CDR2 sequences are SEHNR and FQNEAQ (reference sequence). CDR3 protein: CSSSLDRTRPTF. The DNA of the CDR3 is TGTTCCAGCAGCCTCGATCGCACGAGGCCCACCTTC.

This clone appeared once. The CDR3 region has the DNA TGTGCCAGCAGTTATTCCCCCACTGCTTATGGCTACACCTTC. It codes for CASSYSPTAYGYTF. V usage is TRBV6-5 and J usage is TRBJ1-2; no clear D. Trimming stripped 3 bases from V and 5 bases from J, with 13 bases between. The V gene's germline CDR1 is MNHEY and CDR2 SVGAGI. This CDR3 spans 14 amino acids.

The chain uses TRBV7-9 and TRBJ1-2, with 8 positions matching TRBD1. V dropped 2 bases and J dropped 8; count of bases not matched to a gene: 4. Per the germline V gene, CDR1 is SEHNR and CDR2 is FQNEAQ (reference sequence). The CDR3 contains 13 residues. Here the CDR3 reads CASSLPGGEGYTF. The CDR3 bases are TGTGCCAGCAGCTTACCAGGGGGCGAGGGCTACACCTTC. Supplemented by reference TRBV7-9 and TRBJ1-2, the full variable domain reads DTGVSQNPRHKITKRGQNVTFRCDPISEHNRLYWYRQTLGQGPEFLTYFQNEAQLEKSRLLSDRFSAERPKGSFSTLEIQRTEQGDSAMYLCASSLPGGEGYTFGSGTRLTVV.

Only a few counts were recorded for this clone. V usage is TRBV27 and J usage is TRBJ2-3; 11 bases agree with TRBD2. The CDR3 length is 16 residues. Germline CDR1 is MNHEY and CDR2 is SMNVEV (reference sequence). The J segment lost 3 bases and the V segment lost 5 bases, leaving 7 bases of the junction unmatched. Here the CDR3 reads CASSPQTSGITDTQYF. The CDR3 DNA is TGTGCCAGCAGTCCACAGACTAGCGGGATTACAGATACGCAGTATTTT.

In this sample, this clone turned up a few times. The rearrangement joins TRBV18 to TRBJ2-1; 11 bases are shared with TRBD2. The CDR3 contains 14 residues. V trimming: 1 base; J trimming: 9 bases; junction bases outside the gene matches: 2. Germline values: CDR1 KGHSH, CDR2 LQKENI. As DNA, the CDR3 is TGTGCCAGCTCACCACTAGCGGGAGGGAGTGAGCAGTTCTTC. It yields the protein CASSPLAGGSEQFF.

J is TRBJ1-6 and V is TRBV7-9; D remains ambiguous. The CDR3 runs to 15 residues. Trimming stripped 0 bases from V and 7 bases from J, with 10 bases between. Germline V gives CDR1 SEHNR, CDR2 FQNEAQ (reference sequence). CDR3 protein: CASSLAEGQNSPLHF. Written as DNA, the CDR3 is TGTGCCAGCAGCTTAGCGGAGGGCCAAAATTCACCCCTCCACTTT.

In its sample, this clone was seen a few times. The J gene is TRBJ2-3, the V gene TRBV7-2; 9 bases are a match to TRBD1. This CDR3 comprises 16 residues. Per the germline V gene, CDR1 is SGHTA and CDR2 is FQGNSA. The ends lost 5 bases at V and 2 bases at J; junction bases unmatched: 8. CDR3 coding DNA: TGTGCCAGCAGCCGACCGGGACAGGGCATCACAGATACGCAGTATTTT. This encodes CASSRPGQGITDTQYF.

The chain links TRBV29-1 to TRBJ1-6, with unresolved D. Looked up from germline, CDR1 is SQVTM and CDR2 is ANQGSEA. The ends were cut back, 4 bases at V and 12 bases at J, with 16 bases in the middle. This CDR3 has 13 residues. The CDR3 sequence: CSVGEEGGRPLHF. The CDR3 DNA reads TGCAGCGTTGGGGAGGAAGGTGGCAGACCCCTCCACTTT.

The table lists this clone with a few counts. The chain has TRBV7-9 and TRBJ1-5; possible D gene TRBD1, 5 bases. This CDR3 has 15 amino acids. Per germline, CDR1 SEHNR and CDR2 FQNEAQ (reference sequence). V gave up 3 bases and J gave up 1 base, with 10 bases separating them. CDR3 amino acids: CASSLTAPSNQPQHF. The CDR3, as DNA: TGTGCCAGCAGCTTGACAGCACCCAGCAATCAGCCCCAGCATTTT.

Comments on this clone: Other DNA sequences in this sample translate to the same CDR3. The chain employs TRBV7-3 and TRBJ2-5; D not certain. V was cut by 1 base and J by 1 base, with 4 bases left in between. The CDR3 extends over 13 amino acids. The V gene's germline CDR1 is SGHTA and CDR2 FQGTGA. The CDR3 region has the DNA TGTGCCAGCAGCTTAAATAGCCAAGAGACCCAGTACTTC. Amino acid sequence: CASSLNSQETQYF.

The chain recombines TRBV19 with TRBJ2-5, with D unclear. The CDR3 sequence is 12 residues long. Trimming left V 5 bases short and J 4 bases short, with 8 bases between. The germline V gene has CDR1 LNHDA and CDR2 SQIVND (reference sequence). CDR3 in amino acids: CASSSRLETQYF. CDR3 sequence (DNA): TGTGCCAGTAGTTCCAGATTAGAGACCCAGTACTTC. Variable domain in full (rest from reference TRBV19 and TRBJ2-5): DGGITQSPKYLFRKEGQNVTLSCEQNLNHDAMYWYRQDPGQGLRLIYYSQIVNDFQKGDIAEGYSVSREKKESFPLTVTSAQKNPTAFYLCASSSRLETQYFGPGTRLLVL.

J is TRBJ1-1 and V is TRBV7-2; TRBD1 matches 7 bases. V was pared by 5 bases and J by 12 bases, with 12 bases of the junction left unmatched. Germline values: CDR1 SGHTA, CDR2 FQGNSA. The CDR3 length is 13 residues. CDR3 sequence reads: CASSDLQGFHTFF. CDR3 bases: TGTGCCAGCAGCGACCTACAGGGGTTCCATACTTTCTTT.

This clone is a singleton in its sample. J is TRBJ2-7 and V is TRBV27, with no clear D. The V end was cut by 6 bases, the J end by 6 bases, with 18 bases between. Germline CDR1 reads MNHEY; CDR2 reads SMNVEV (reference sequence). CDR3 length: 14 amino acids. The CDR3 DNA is TGTGCCAGCAGCCTAGGTATAAGGTTGTTCGAGCAGTACTTC. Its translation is CASSLGIRLFEQYF.